The next 23 T cell receptor beta chains were all read from a single sample in a study of cytomegalovirus exposure and HLA in healthy donors. 60 Vbeta and 13 Jbeta primers were used in PCR. Repertoires were generated with immunoSEQ multiplex PCR, while TCRdb's copy carries only in-frame clones and drops some. The sample carries about 69,000 clones, 76% recorded once. The sample comprised PBMCs. All receptors derive from a man between 18 and 29 years old in good health and CMV-seronegative.

The chain recombines TRBV7-3 with TRBJ1-1; no clear D. This CDR3 comprises 15 residues. Germline V CDR1 and CDR2: SGHTA, FQGTGA. The V end lost 2 bases, the J end lost 0 bases, and 10 bases lay between the germline ends. The CDR3 spells CASSLEGRLNTEAFF. The CDR3 region has the DNA TGTGCCAGCAGCTTAGAGGGCAGACTGAACACTGAAGCTTTCTTT.

This chain uses TRBV21-1 with TRBJ1-4; TRBD1, the table's D call, lacks a check against the DNA. TRBV21-1 is reported as a pseudogene. This CDR3 contains 17 residues. CDR3: CASSKETGLRGKEKLFF. The CDR3 DNA reads TGTGCCAGCAGCAAAGAGACAGGGTTGAGGGGTAAGGAAAAACTGTTTTTT.

The rearrangement links TRBV7-6 to TRBJ2-4; perhaps TRBD1 as D (5 bases). CDR1 and CDR2 from the germline V gene are SGHVS and FNYEAQ. V was trimmed by 1 base and J by 10 bases, leaving 17 bases between them. The CDR3 runs 15 residues. CDR3 sequence (DNA): TGTGCCAGCAGCTTAGTCCCAGGGTCCCCCAATATTCAGTACTTC. Its translation: CASSLVPGSPNIQYF.

There are a few counts of this clone. V and J are TRBV5-1 and TRBJ1-3, with D unclear. There are 16 residues in the CDR3. Between the trimmed V and J ends, which lost 0 bases and 3 bases, there was a span of 13 bases. CDR1 is SGHRS, CDR2 YFSETQ, per germline. CDR3 in amino acids: CASSLAGLGIGNTIYF. The CDR3 DNA reads as TGCGCCAGCAGCTTGGCCGGTCTCGGTATTGGAAACACCATATATTTT.

The chain recombines TRBV28 with TRBJ1-6; possibly TRBD1 for D (5 bases). The CDR3 sequence is 14 residues long. The germline V and J ends were trimmed by 3 bases and 10 bases, with 13 bases remaining between them. Germline CDR1 is MDHEN and CDR2 is SYDVKM. This CDR3 is CASSFPLQGSPLHF. In nucleotides, the CDR3 is TGTGCCAGCAGTTTCCCCCTTCAGGGCTCACCCCTCCACTTT. Complete variable domain (other parts from reference TRBV28 and TRBJ1-6): DVKVTQSSRYLVKRTGEKVFLECVQDMDHENMFWYRQDPGLGLRLIYFSYDVKMKEKGDIPEGYSVSREKKERFSLILESASTNQTSMYLCASSFPLQGSPLHFGNGTRLTVT.

This sequence joins TRBV28 and TRBJ2-2, with 13 bases matching TRBD2. CDR1 and CDR2 from the germline V gene are MDHEN and SYDVKM. V dropped 3 bases and J dropped 0; count of bases not matched to a gene: 4. This CDR3 has 18 residues. For the CDR3, the DNA is TGTGCCAGCAGTTTTCGACTAGCGGGGGGTTCGAACACCGGGGAGCTGTTTTTT. The encoded protein is CASSFRLAGGSNTGELFF.

V usage is TRBV2 and J usage is TRBJ2-7; TRBD2 agrees at 10 bases. There are 14 residues in the CDR3. V gave up 6 bases and J gave up 6 bases; unmatched junction bases: 8. CDR1 SNHLY and CDR2 FYNNEI come from the germline V gene. The CDR3 DNA sequence: TGTGCCAGCAGGATGGGACTAGCGCGACGCGAGCAGTACGTC. It translates to CASRMGLARREQYV.

The chain links TRBV5-6 to TRBJ2-3; D is unclear. The CDR3 runs 13 residues. Germline values: CDR1 SGHDT, CDR2 YYEEEE. V was trimmed by 1 base and J by 0 bases, leaving 3 bases between them. CDR3 sequence (DNA): TGTGCCAGCAGCTTGTCTAGCACAGATACGCAGTATTTT. Translated: CASSLSSTDTQYF.

The table lists this clone with a count of one. The chain carries TRBV11-1 and TRBJ2-5; D possibly corresponds to TRBD2 (6 bases). Germline CDR1 SGHAT, CDR2 FQDESV (reference sequence). This CDR3 region has 15 residues. Trimming took 4 bases from V and 3 from J, leaving 15 bases between them. The CDR3 is CASSWIPGLKETQYF. For the CDR3, the DNA is TGTGCCAGCAGCTGGATACCGGGACTTAAAGAGACCCAGTACTTC. Using reference TRBV11-1 and TRBJ2-5 for the parts outside the CDR3, the full variable domain is EAEVAQSPRYKITEKSQAVAFWCDPISGHATLYWYRQILGQGPELLVQFQDESVVDDSQLPKDRFSAERLKGVDSTLKIQPAELGDSAMYLCASSWIPGLKETQYFGPGTRLLVL.

The chain uses TRBV6-6 and TRBJ2-5; 7 bases align to TRBD1. V shed 5 bases and J 6 bases; nucleotides not matched to a gene: 3. The CDR3 is 12 residues long. Germline assignment: CDR1 MNHNY and CDR2 SVGAGI (reference sequence). In nucleotides, the CDR3 is TGTGCCAGCAGTCCCAGGGGGAAGACCCAGTACTTC. It is translated as CASSPRGKTQYF.

The chain joins TRBV5-1 to TRBJ1-1; the match to TRBD1 covers 7 bases. The junction had 12 bases not matched to a gene; V was cut back by 4 bases and J by 3 bases. CDR1 and CDR2 (germline): SGHRS, YFSETQ. The CDR3 has 16 amino acids. The CDR3 bases are TGCGCCAGCAGCGTAGGGGGTAACAGGGGTTACACTGAAGCTTTCTTT. Residues: CASSVGGNRGYTEAFF.

The rearrangement joins TRBV5-8 to TRBJ2-4; D is unresolved. The V and J ends lost 5 bases and 0 bases respectively, with 12 bases between them. The CDR3 is 15 residues long. Germline CDR1 reads SGHTS; CDR2 reads YDEGEE. The CDR3 coding sequence is TGTGCCAGCAGACATACAGATCTAGCCAAAAACATTCAGTACTTC. It encodes CASRHTDLAKNIQYF.

The rearrangement uses TRBV6-5 and TRBJ2-1; D possibly corresponds to TRBD2 (6 bases). CDR1 and CDR2 from the germline V gene are MNHEY and SVGAGI. Trimming cost V 1 base and J 6 bases, with 16 bases left between them. This CDR3 has 16 amino acids. The DNA for the CDR3 is TGTGCCAGCAGTTACTGGCCGGGACTGGGGGGCAATGAGCAGTTCTTC. It is translated as CASSYWPGLGGNEQFF.

The CDR3 DNA reads as TGTGCCAGCAGCGATCCTCATGTGAGCACTGAAGCTTTCTTT. Translating it yields CASSDPHVSTEAFF. The chain recombines TRBV7-2 with TRBJ1-1; unclear D gene. Trimming shortened V by 5 bases and J by 4 bases, and 14 bases separated the two germline ends. CDR3 length equals 14 residues. The germline CDR1 and CDR2 sequences are SGHTA and FQGNSA.

The rearrangement uses TRBV15 and TRBJ2-5, with a weak D call TRBD2 (6 bases). The germline CDR1 and CDR2 sequences are LNHNV and YYDKDF (reference sequence). Between the trimmed V and J ends, which lost 2 bases and 1 base, there was a span of 11 bases. This CDR3 has 15 amino acids. CDR3 in DNA: TGTGCCACCAGCAGAAATCGGGACTTCCAAGAGACCCAGTACTTC. Its protein is CATSRNRDFQETQYF.

This clone was found a few times. The chain uses TRBV6-4 and TRBJ2-7, with D possibly matching TRBD1 (6 bases). The germline V gene has CDR1 MRHNA and CDR2 SNTAGT. V shed 1 base and J shed 3 bases, with 13 bases lying between them. There are 15 residues in the CDR3. The CDR3: CASSDFTRTDYEQYV. DNA for the CDR3: TGTGCCAGCAGTGACTTTACTCGGACAGACTACGAGCAGTACGTC.

This chain links TRBV18 with TRBJ1-5; D uncertain. Trimming removed 3 bases from V and 7 bases from J, with 13 bases in between. The V gene's germline CDR1 is KGHSH and CDR2 LQKENI. The CDR3 totals 14 residues. CDR3 sequence (DNA): TGTGCCAGCTCACCTAGCGCGAGTGGGCAGCCCCAGCATTTT. It specifies CASSPSASGQPQHF.

This clone was detected a few times. The rearrangement joins TRBV11-2 to TRBJ1-1, with D unclear. This CDR3 is 13 amino acids long. V was shortened by 1 base and J by 3 bases, with 6 bases between the two germline ends. CDR1 SGHAT and CDR2 FQNNGV come from the germline V gene. CDR3 DNA sequence: TGTGCCAGCAGCTTAGCCAGCGACACTGAAGCTTTCTTT. Its translation is CASSLASDTEAFF.

The genes are TRBV19 and TRBJ2-7, with 7 bases that match TRBD1. The J segment lost 2 bases and the V segment lost 3 bases, leaving 7 bases of the junction unmatched. This CDR3 has 15 amino acids. The V gene's germline CDR1 is LNHDA and CDR2 SQIVND (reference sequence). This CDR3 reads CASSIGPGTAYEQYF. CDR3 DNA sequence: TGTGCCAGTAGTATTGGCCCAGGGACAGCCTACGAGCAGTACTTC.

A few counts support this clone. This chain joins TRBV6-1 and TRBJ2-5, with 7 bases fitting TRBD1. Germline V CDR1 and CDR2: MNHNS, SASEGT. The junction had 8 bases not matched to a gene; V was cut back by 8 bases and J by 5 bases. The CDR3 consists of 13 residues. The CDR3 DNA is TGTGCCAGCCTACGACAGGGCGGTGAGACCCAGTACTTC. Its protein is CASLRQGGETQYF.

The chain couples TRBV25-1 to TRBJ2-5; a possible D gene is TRBD1 (8 bases). CDR1 MGHDK and CDR2 SYGVNS come from the germline V gene. This CDR3 spans 15 amino acids. Trimming stripped 2 bases from V and 6 bases from J, with 16 bases between. The CDR3 sequence: CASSENRGGGQTQYF. CDR3 nucleotides: TGTGCCAGCAGTGAAAACAGGGGGGGAGGTCAGACCCAGTACTTC. Combining the CDR3 with reference TRBV25-1 and TRBJ2-5 gives the whole variable domain EADIYQTPRYLVIGTGKKITLECSQTMGHDKMYWYQQDPGMELHLIHYSYGVNSTEKGDLSSESTVSRIRTEHFPLTLESARPSHTSQYLCASSENRGGGQTQYFGPGTRLLVL.

The chain is built from TRBV7-2 and TRBJ1-4; D gene uncertain. V gave up 1 base and J gave up 5 bases, with 11 bases separating them. The CDR3 loop spans 15 amino acids. In germline, CDR1 is SGHTA, CDR2 FQGNSA. CDR3 amino acids: CASSLVSGINEKLFF. CDR3 DNA sequence: TGTGCCAGCAGCTTAGTTTCAGGAATCAATGAAAAACTGTTTTTT.

The J gene is TRBJ1-1, the V gene TRBV28; D gene ambiguous. The V gene lost 2 bases and the J gene lost 4 bases, with 11 bases spanning the gap. Germline assignment: CDR1 MDHEN and CDR2 SYDVKM. The CDR3 runs 14 residues. The CDR3 reads CASSLRGMVTEAFF. Here the CDR3 DNA reads TGTGCCAGCAGTTTACGGGGAATGGTCACTGAAGCTTTCTTT.